These T cell receptor beta chains were read from a single sample in a study of blood T cell repertoires in COVID-19. The method was immunoSEQ multiplex PCR; TCRdb's version includes in-frame clones alone and lacks a portion of them. Of roughly 92,000 clones listed, 87% were seen once; the top ten hold 4.5% to 6%. Specimen: peripheral blood. The receptors here all came from a woman of 80 years or more with acute or convalescent COVID-19. CDR3s include the opening cysteine and the closing phenylalanine or tryptophan. The D gene is left open where the match is weak. Clone size is stated in some rows and not others, as once, few, many or a class when expanded.

d_gene	v_gene	j_gene	abundance	CDR3aa	CDR3nt
TRBD2	TRBV7-8	TRBJ2-5	-	CASSLLGTSGRARETQYF	TGTGCCAGCAGCTTACTAGGGACTAGCGGGAGGGCCAGAGAGACCCAGTACTTC
-	TRBV12-3/TRBV12-4	TRBJ2-2	-	CASSLQIGELFF	TGTGCCAGCAGTTTGCAGATCGGGGAGCTGTTTTTT
TRBD2	TRBV7-3	TRBJ2-2	-	CASSLFLAGTGELFF	TGTGCCAGCAGCTTATTTCTAGCGGGAACCGGGGAGCTGTTTTTT
-	TRBV7-9	TRBJ1-1	-	CASSLEGGTEAFF	TGTGCCAGCAGCTTAGAAGGGGGCACTGAAGCTTTCTTT
-	TRBV27	TRBJ1-1	-	CASSYRENTEAFF	TGTGCCAGCAGTTACAGGGAGAACACTGAAGCTTTCTTT
TRBD1	TRBV30	TRBJ2-7	-	CAYGTGGTYEQYF	TGTGCCTACGGGACAGGGGGCACCTACGAGCAGTACTTC
-	TRBV18	TRBJ2-5	-	CASSRDKQETQYF	TGTGCCAGCTCTCGGGACAAACAAGAGACCCAGTACTTC
TRBD1	TRBV5-1	TRBJ2-7	few	CASSHPPGQLSNEQYF	TGCGCCAGCAGCCACCCCCCGGGACAGCTAAGTAACGAGCAGTACTTC
TRBD1	TRBV30	TRBJ2-2	-	CAWSPRQGAATGELFF	TGTGCCTGGAGTCCCCGACAGGGGGCAGCAACCGGGGAGCTGTTTTTT
TRBD2	TRBV29-1	TRBJ2-1	-	CSVPRDSGGQQFF	TGCAGCGTGCCTCGGGATAGCGGGGGACAGCAGTTCTTC
-	TRBV30	TRBJ1-5	-	CAWSVRGGNQPQHF	TGTGCCTGGAGTGTACGCGGAGGCAATCAGCCCCAGCATTTT
TRBD2	TRBV19	TRBJ2-1	-	CASGGVSYNEQFF	TGTGCCAGTGGGGGGGTTTCATACAATGAGCAGTTCTTC
-	TRBV6-6	TRBJ2-7	-	CASSPVSYEQYF	TGTGCCAGCAGCCCCGTGTCCTACGAGCAGTACTTC
-	TRBV11-2	TRBJ1-2	-	CASSFIRGWNYGYTF	TGTGCCAGCAGCTTTATAAGGGGGTGGAACTATGGCTACACCTTC
TRBD1	TRBV7-3	TRBJ1-2	-	CASSLRDRGPAGYGYTF	TGTGCCAGCAGCTTACGGGACAGGGGGCCGGCTGGGTATGGCTACACCTTC
TRBD2	TRBV7-8	TRBJ2-5	-	CASSLGRRGGRETQYF	TGTGCCAGCAGCTTAGGGAGGCGGGGGGGCCGGGAGACCCAGTACTTC
-	TRBV11-2	TRBJ2-5	-	CASSLVTPGARETQYF	TGTGCCAGCAGCTTAGTCACTCCCGGAGCTCGGGAGACCCAGTACTTC
-	TRBV6-5	TRBJ2-7	-	CASSYGSSSYEQYF	TGTGCCAGCAGTTACGGGAGCTCCTCCTACGAGCAGTACTTC
-	TRBV4-3	TRBJ1-3	-	CASSQEGDSQRGNTIYF	TGCGCCAGCAGCCAAGAGGGGGACTCACAAAGGGGAAACACCATATATTTT
TRBD1	TRBV2	TRBJ2-1	once	CASTPGQGFYNEQFF	TGTGCCAGCACTCCGGGACAGGGATTCTACAATGAGCAGTTCTTC
-	TRBV7-2	TRBJ2-3	-	CASSQMGASTDTQYF	TGTGCCAGCAGCCAGATGGGGGCTAGCACAGATACGCAGTATTTT
-	TRBV11-1	TRBJ2-5	-	CASSFQAVQETQYF	TGTGCCAGCAGCTTCCAAGCGGTTCAAGAGACCCAGTACTTC